Listed here are 26 T cell receptor beta chains from one sample, sequenced in a study of patients and donors after allogeneic stem cell transplantation (dated by TCRdb to 2020 to 2022). Libraries were built with RT-PCR. Instrument on record: NextSeq 550. TCRdb reprocessed the public reads (quality trimming at Q25 with fastp, clone calling with MiXCR) and kept in-frame beta chains. One record per CDR3 amino acid sequence lists the most common genes and DNA. The sample contains 190,000 or so distinct CDR3 sequences, 35% to 45% of them found a single time. The ten largest clonotypes hold roughly 10% of the sample. Input material: blood, either unsorted or a sorted T cell fraction (not recorded which). These TCRs come from a human donor who was either an allogeneic HSCT recipient or a stem cell or donor lymphocyte infusion donor (not recorded which). It is not recorded whose cells these are; they may come from a transplant donor.

This chain joins TRBV12-3 or TRBV12-4 and TRBJ2-7, with D possibly TRBD2 on 7 matching bases. The CDR3 spans 18 residues. V dropped 5 bases and J dropped 2 bases, with 25 bases sitting between them. CDR3 DNA sequence: TGTGCCAGCAGTATCCCCCCCCTAGGCGGGGGCCTTCCCTACGAGCAGTACTTC. Translated, it gives CASSIPPLGGGLPYEQYF.

The chain has TRBV29-1 and TRBJ2-3; D is uncertain. CDR1 is SQVTM, CDR2 ANQGSEA, per germline. The V end was cut by 8 bases, the J end by 0 bases, with 9 bases between. CDR3 length: 12 amino acids. This chain's CDR3 is CSLSTSTDTQYF. CDR3 nucleotides: TGCAGCCTCTCTACTAGCACAGATACGCAGTATTTT.

The chain employs TRBV3-1 and TRBJ2-1; D call uncertain. CDR1 and CDR2 (germline): LGHDT, YNNKEL (reference sequence). The CDR3 is made up of 14 amino acids. The V end was cut by 2 bases, the J end by 0 bases, with 5 bases between. CDR3 loop: CASSQTVSYNEQFF. CDR3 DNA sequence: TGTGCCAGCAGCCAAACAGTCTCCTACAATGAGCAGTTCTTC.

The V and J genes are TRBV28 and TRBJ1-1; 8 bases fit TRBD1. The V and J ends lost 5 bases and 10 bases, in that order; junction bases with no gene match: 12. Germline loops: CDR1 MDHEN, CDR2 SYDVKM. The length of the CDR3 is 14 residues. Here the CDR3 reads CASSPPGQGRRAFF. In DNA, the CDR3 is TGTGCCAGCAGTCCTCCCGGACAGGGACGGAGAGCTTTCTTT. The full variable domain, its missing parts supplied by reference TRBV28 and TRBJ1-1, is DVKVTQSSRYLVKRTGEKVFLECVQDMDHENMFWYRQDPGLGLRLIYFSYDVKMKEKGDIPEGYSVSREKKERFSLILESASTNQTSMYLCASSPPGQGRRAFFGQGTRLTVV.

In its sample, this clonotype was seen a few times. This chain joins TRBV11-3 and TRBJ2-5; the D gene is possibly TRBD1 (6 bases). Germline V gene sequence: CDR1 SGHNT, CDR2 YENEEA. The germline V and J ends were trimmed by 5 bases and 1 base, with 17 bases remaining between them. This CDR3 contains 16 residues. The chain's CDR3 is CASSTSYRDPQETQYF. In nucleotides, the CDR3 is TGTGCCAGCAGCACCTCCTACAGGGACCCCCAAGAGACCCAGTACTTC.

This clonotype was observed a handful of times. J is TRBJ1-4 and V is TRBV27; D perhaps matches TRBD1 (5 bases). Per germline, CDR1 MNHEY and CDR2 SMNVEV (reference sequence). The CDR3 length is 15 residues. V gave up 2 bases and J gave up 8 bases, with 15 bases separating them. The CDR3 spells CASSLKRTGGEKLFF. In DNA, the CDR3 is TGTGCCAGCAGTTTAAAGAGGACGGGGGGAGAAAAACTGTTTTTT.

This clonotype has a handful of counts. The J gene is TRBJ2-7, the V gene TRBV4-2; D unclear. The CDR3 is 16 amino acids. The germline CDR1 and CDR2 sequences are LGHNA and YNFKEQ. V shed 4 bases and J shed 2 bases, with 18 bases lying between them. CDR3 sequence (DNA): TGTGCCAGCAGCCCCTACATCGGACGGTCGACCTACGAGCAGTACTTC. Residues: CASSPYIGRSTYEQYF.

This clonotype was found a few times. The gene calls are TRBV12-3 or TRBV12-4 and TRBJ1-5; TRBD1 agrees at 7 bases. Unmatched junction bases numbered 9, after V lost 6 bases and J lost 4 bases. The CDR3 covers 15 residues. CDR3 in amino acids: CASRLGTAQNQPQHF. The DNA of the CDR3 is TGTGCCAGCAGGCTCGGGACAGCTCAAAATCAGCCCCAGCATTTT.

This clonotype was detected a few times. The chain links TRBV7-9 to TRBJ1-2, with TRBD1 as a possible D gene (5 bases). Deletions cut 2 bases from V and 0 bases from J, with 7 bases between. The germline V gene encodes CDR1 SEHNR and CDR2 FQNEAQ (reference sequence). The CDR3 has 14 residues. This CDR3 reads CASSLLGANYGYTF. The CDR3, as DNA: TGTGCCAGCAGCTTATTGGGGGCTAACTATGGCTACACCTTC.

J is TRBJ1-5 and V is TRBV5-1, with D unclear. The CDR3 spans 14 residues. Germline CDR1 and CDR2: SGHRS and YFSETQ. Trimming stripped 1 base from V and 7 bases from J, with 12 bases between. The CDR3 loop is CASSLSAGLQPQHF. CDR3 bases: TGCGCCAGCAGCTTGTCGGCGGGATTACAGCCCCAGCATTTT.

The chain links TRBV11-2 to TRBJ2-3; 7 positions agree with TRBD1. Germline CDR1 SGHAT, CDR2 FQNNGV. There are 14 residues in the CDR3. The V and J ends lost 5 bases and 4 bases, in that order; junction bases with no gene match: 6. CDR3 residues: CASSPLTGPDTQYF. The CDR3 DNA is TGTGCCAGCAGCCCCCTGACAGGGCCAGATACGCAGTATTTT.

This clonotype turned up a few times. The chain links TRBV12-3 or TRBV12-4 to TRBJ2-3; 10 bases line up with TRBD2. The CDR3 has 17 amino acids. After removal of 5 bases from V and 0 bases from J, the junction contained 8 bases not matched to a gene. CDR3 coding DNA: TGTGCCAGCAGTCGGACTAGCGGTTCCGCTAGCACAGATACGCAGTATTTT. Protein sequence: CASSRTSGSASTDTQYF.

V usage is TRBV30 and J usage is TRBJ1-5; TRBD1 matches 7 bases. Germline CDR1 and CDR2: GTSNPN and SVGIG (reference sequence). This CDR3 comprises 15 residues. The V and J ends lost 2 bases and 2 bases, in that order; junction bases with no gene match: 6. As DNA, the CDR3 is TGTGCCTGGAGTCCCCAAACAGGGGGCAATCAGCCCCAGCATTTT. It encodes CAWSPQTGGNQPQHF.

This clonotype has just a few counts. The V call is TRBV20-1, the J call TRBJ1-5; tentatively, D is TRBD1 (6 bases). The CDR3 totals 15 residues. Germline loops: CDR1 DFQATT, CDR2 SNEGSKA (reference sequence). V was cut by 5 bases and J by 7 bases, with 21 bases left in between. The CDR3 region has the DNA TGCAGTGCTGCCCCGAATGGGGGGCGAGGGCAGCCCCAGCATTTT. Encoded protein: CSAAPNGGRGQPQHF.

The chain employs TRBV5-1 and TRBJ1-2; D not resolved. The CDR3 contains 14 residues. Germline CDR1 reads SGHRS; CDR2 reads YFSETQ. V shed 0 bases and J shed 7 bases, with 13 bases lying between them. CDR3 bases: TGCGCCAGCAGCTTGGAGGCGACCCTAACTGGCTACACCTTC. Its translation is CASSLEATLTGYTF.

The chain recombines TRBV20-1 with TRBJ1-2, with 10 bases matching TRBD1. CDR1 is DFQATT and CDR2 is SNEGSKA in the germline V gene (reference sequence). J was trimmed by 4 bases and V by 2 bases; bases with no gene match: 4. This CDR3 has 14 residues. CDR3 DNA: TGCAGTGCTAGAAGACAGGGGGCGGGCTATGGCTACACCTTC. Its translation is CSARRQGAGYGYTF.

This CDR3 is CASSQQLSEKLFF. CDR3 DNA: TGTGCCAGCAGCCAACAACTTAGTGAAAAACTGTTTTTT. This chain links TRBV3-1 with TRBJ1-4; D is uncertain. The CDR3 length is 13 residues. Germline V gene data show CDR1 as LGHDT and CDR2 as YNNKEL (reference sequence). V lost 2 bases and J 7 bases, leaving 8 bases between the germline ends. Variable domain in full (rest from reference TRBV3-1 and TRBJ1-4): DTAVSQTPKYLVTQMGNDKSIKCEQNLGHDTMYWYKQDSKKFLKIMFSYNNKELIINETVPNRFSPKSPDKAHLNLHINSLELGDSAVYFCASSQQLSEKLFFGSGTQLSVL.

This clonotype has just a few counts. The chain carries TRBV13 and TRBJ2-5; no clear D gene. Germline CDR1 reads PRHDT; CDR2 reads FYEKMQ (reference sequence). The length of the CDR3 is 15 residues. Trimming removed 2 bases from V and 4 bases from J, with 14 bases in between. The CDR3 spells CASSLSSVFPETQYF. The CDR3 nucleotides are TGTGCCAGCAGCTTAAGCTCAGTCTTTCCAGAGACCCAGTACTTC.

This clonotype was seen repeatedly, ten times or more. The chain links TRBV29-1 to TRBJ1-2; no firm D call. The V gene lost 5 bases and the J gene lost 2 bases, with 9 bases spanning the gap. Looked up from germline, CDR1 is SQVTM and CDR2 is ANQGSEA. The CDR3 covers 12 residues. In nucleotides, the CDR3 is TGCAGCGTTCCCCGGGGAAACTATGGCTACACCTTC. Its protein is CSVPRGNYGYTF.

This clonotype has only a few counts. The chain is built from TRBV9 and TRBJ1-2; TRBD1 matches 8 bases. Trimming took 3 bases from V and 2 from J; bases not matched to a gene: 3. Looked up from germline, CDR1 is SGDLS and CDR2 is YYNGEE. CDR3 size: 14 residues. This CDR3 is CASSAGQGNYGYTF. DNA of the CDR3: TGTGCCAGCAGCGCCGGACAGGGAAACTATGGCTACACCTTC.

J is TRBJ2-1 and V is TRBV3-1; possibly TRBD2 for D (5 bases). Germline CDR1 is LGHDT and CDR2 is YNNKEL (reference sequence). The CDR3 is 18 residues long. V lost 0 bases, J lost 1 base, and 16 bases lay in between. CDR3 coding DNA: TGTGCCAGCAGCCAAGAGCATCCTAGCTGGCGGTCCTACAATGAGCAGTTCTTC. Amino acids: CASSQEHPSWRSYNEQFF.

This clonotype was found once. The V gene is TRBV4-3, the J gene TRBJ1-2, with D possibly matching TRBD1 (6 bases). This CDR3 has 14 amino acids. Looked up from germline, CDR1 is LGHNA and CDR2 is YSLEER. The ends were cut back, 2 bases at V and 2 bases at J, with 9 bases in the middle. The CDR3 loop reads CASSQRGANYGYTF. CDR3 coding DNA: TGCGCCAGCAGCCAACGGGGGGCAAACTATGGCTACACCTTC.

About this clonotype: This may arise from a read error, as a much more abundant clone is one base away. The rearrangement uses TRBV15 and TRBJ2-7; TRBD1 might be the D (6 bases). Germline V gene lookup returns CDR1 LNHNV and CDR2 YYDKDF (reference sequence). Trimming stripped 5 bases from V and 12 bases from J, with 20 bases between. This CDR3 is 13 amino acids long. Here the CDR3 DNA reads TGTGCCACCAGCCTCTCCCCAGGGGATGGGCGGTACTTC. It yields the protein CATSLSPGDGRYF.

The chain combines TRBV4-1 with TRBJ2-7; D is unresolved. This CDR3 comprises 14 residues. Per germline, CDR1 MGHRA and CDR2 YSYEKL. V shed 2 bases and J shed 0 bases, with 8 bases lying between them. The CDR3 is CASSQLALSYEQYF. DNA of the CDR3: TGCGCCAGCAGCCAACTGGCACTCTCCTACGAGCAGTACTTC.

This clonotype was observed a handful of times. The chain employs TRBV24-1 and TRBJ2-2, with 9 positions matching TRBD1. Losses at the gene ends were 7 bases for V and 5 bases for J; bases not matched to a gene: 7. Germline V gives CDR1 KGHDR, CDR2 SFDVKD. The CDR3 runs 15 residues. The CDR3 bases are TGTGCCACCAGCCCAAGGACAGGGGTAACCGGGGAGCTGTTTTTT. This encodes CATSPRTGVTGELFF.

V gene TRBV20-1 combines with J gene TRBJ1-1; D gene unclear. CDR1 DFQATT and CDR2 SNEGSKA come from the germline V gene (reference sequence). CDR3 size: 13 residues. V was cut by 5 bases and J by 0 bases, with 10 bases left in between. The CDR3 sequence is CSAWVNVNTEAFF. Written as DNA, the CDR3 is TGCAGTGCTTGGGTCAATGTGAACACTGAAGCTTTCTTT.